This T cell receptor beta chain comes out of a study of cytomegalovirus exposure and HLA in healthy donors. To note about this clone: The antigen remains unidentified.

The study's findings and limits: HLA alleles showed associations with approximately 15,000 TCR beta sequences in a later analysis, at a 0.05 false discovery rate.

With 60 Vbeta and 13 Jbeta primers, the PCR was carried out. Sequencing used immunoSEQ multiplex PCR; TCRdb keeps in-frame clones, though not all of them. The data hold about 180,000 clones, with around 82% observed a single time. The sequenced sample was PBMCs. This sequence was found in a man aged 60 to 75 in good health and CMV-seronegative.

CDR3 in DNA: TGTGCCAGCAGCCCGAGACAGGGCGACACTGAAGCTTTCTTT. The encoded protein is CASSPRQGDTEAFF. The chain has TRBV7-2 and TRBJ1-1; 7 bases are shared with TRBD1. Germline V gives CDR1 SGHTA, CDR2 FQGNSA. The trim removed 5 bases at V and 3 bases at J, leaving 6 bases unmatched. There are 14 residues in the CDR3.